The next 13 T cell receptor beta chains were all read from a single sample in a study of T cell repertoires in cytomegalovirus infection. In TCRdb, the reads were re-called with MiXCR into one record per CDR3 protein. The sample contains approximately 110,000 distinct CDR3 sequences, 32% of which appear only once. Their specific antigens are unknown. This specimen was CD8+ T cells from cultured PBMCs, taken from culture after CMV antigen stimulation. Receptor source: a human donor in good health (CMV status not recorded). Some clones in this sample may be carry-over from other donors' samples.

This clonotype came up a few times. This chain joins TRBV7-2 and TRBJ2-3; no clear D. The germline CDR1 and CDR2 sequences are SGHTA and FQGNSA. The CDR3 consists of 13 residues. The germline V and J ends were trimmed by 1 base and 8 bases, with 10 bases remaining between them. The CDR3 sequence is CASSLGGRATQYF. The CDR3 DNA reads TGTGCCAGCAGCTTAGGTGGACGGGCTACGCAGTATTTT.

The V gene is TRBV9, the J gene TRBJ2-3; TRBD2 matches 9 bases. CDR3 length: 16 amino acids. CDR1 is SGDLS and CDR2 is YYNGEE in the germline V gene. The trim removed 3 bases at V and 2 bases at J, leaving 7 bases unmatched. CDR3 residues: CASSALAGDSTDTQYF. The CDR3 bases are TGTGCCAGCAGCGCCTTAGCGGGGGATTCCACAGATACGCAGTATTTT.

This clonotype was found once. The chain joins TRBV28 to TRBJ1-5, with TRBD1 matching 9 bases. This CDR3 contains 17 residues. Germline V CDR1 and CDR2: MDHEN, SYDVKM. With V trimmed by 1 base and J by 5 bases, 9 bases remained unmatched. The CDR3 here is CASSLLDPGQGYQPQHF. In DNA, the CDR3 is TGTGCCAGCAGTTTATTGGATCCCGGACAGGGGTATCAGCCCCAGCATTTT.

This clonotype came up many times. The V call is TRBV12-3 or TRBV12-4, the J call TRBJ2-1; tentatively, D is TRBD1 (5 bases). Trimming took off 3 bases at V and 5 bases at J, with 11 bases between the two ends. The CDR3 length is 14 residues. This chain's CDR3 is CASSFSGLNNEQFF. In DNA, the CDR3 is TGTGCCAGCAGTTTCTCAGGGCTGAACAATGAGCAGTTCTTC.

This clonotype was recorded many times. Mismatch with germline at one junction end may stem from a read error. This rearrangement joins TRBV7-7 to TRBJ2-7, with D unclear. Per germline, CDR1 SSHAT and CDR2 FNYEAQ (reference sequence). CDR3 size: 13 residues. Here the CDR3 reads CASSLSVNNEQYF. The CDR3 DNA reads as TGTGCTAGCAGCTTGTCTGTAAACAACGAGCAGTACTTC. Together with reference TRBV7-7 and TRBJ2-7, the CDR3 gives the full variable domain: GAGVSQSPRYKVTKRGQDVTLRCDPISSHATLYWYQQALGQGPEFLTYFNYEAQPDKSGLPSDRFSAERPEGSISTLTIQRTEQRDSAMYRCASSLSVNNEQYFGPGTRLTVT.

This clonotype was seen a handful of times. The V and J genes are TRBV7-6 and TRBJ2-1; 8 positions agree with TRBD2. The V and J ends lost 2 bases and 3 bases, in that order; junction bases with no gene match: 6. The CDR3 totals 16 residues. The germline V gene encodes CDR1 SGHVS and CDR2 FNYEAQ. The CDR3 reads CASSLRQRGNYNEQFF. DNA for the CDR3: TGTGCCAGCAGCTTAAGGCAGCGGGGGAACTACAATGAGCAGTTCTTC.

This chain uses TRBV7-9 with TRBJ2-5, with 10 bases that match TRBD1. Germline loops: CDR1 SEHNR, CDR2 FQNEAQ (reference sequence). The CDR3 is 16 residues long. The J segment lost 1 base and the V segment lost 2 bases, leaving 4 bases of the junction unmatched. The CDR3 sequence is CASSLMGQGLQETQYF. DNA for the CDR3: TGTGCCAGCAGCTTAATGGGACAGGGGCTCCAAGAGACCCAGTACTTC.

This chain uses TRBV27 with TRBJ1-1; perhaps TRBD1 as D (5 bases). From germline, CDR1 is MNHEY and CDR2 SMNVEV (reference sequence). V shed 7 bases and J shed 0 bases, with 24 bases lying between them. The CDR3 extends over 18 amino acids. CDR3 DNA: TGTGCCAGCACGAATTCCGGGACTGGGTATTACTTGAACACTGAAGCTTTCTTT. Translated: CASTNSGTGYYLNTEAFF.

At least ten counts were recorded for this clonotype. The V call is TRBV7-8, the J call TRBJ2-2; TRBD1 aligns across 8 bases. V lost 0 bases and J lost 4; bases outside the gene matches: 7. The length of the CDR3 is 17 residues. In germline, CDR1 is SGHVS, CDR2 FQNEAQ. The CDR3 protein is CASSLAWQGAITGELFF. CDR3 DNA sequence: TGTGCCAGCAGCTTAGCGTGGCAGGGGGCTATCACCGGGGAGCTGTTTTTT.

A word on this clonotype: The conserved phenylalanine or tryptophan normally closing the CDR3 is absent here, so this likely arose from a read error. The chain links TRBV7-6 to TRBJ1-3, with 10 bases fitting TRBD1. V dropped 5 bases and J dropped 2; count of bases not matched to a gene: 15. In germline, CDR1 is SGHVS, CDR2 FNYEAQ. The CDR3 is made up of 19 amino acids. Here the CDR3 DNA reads TGTGCCAGCAGCCAATTTTCCGGGACAGGGGCCTCCCCTGGAAACACCATATATTCT. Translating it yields CASSQFSGTGASPGNTIYS.

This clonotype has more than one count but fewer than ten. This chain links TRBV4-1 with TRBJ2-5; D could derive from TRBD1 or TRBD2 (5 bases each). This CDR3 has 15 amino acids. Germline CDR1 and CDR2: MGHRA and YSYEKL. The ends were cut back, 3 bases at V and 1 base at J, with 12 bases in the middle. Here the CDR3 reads CASSHYPGAQETQYF. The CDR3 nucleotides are TGCGCCAGCAGCCACTATCCCGGGGCCCAAGAGACCCAGTACTTC.

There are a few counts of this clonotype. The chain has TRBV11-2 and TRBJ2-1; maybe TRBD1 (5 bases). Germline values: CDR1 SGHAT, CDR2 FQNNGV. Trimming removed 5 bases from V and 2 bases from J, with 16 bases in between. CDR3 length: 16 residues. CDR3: CASSPRQQGPYNEQFF. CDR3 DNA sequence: TGTGCCAGCAGCCCAAGGCAGCAGGGTCCCTACAATGAGCAGTTCTTC.

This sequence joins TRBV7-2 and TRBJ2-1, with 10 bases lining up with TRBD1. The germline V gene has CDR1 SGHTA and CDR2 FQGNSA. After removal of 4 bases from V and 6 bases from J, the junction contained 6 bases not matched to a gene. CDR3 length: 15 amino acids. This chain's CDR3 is CASSSRGTGVNEQFF. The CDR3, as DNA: TGTGCCAGCAGCTCGAGAGGGACAGGGGTCAATGAGCAGTTCTTC.